The rows below give T cell receptor beta chains drawn from one sample of a study of blood T cell repertoires in COVID-19. Using immunoSEQ multiplex PCR, the repertoire was profiled, and TCRdb retains in-frame clones only, with some absent. This repertoire shows approximately 190,000 clones, around four fifths found once; its top ten account for roughly an eighth. Sequencing was carried out using peripheral blood. The origin of the receptors is a young man with active or convalescent COVID-19. Each CDR3 is given with its conserved first and last residue. The D gene is left open where the match is weak. Rows may omit the clone size; those that give it use once, few, many or a size class.

d_call,j_call,v_call,clone_size,cdr3_aa,cdr3_nt
TRBD1,TRBJ1-4,TRBV29-1,-,CSVEPTGGSEKLFF,TGCAGCGTTGAACCGACAGGGGGCTCGGAAAAACTGTTTTTT
-,TRBJ1-5,TRBV6-1,-,CASSEDRGNQPQHF,TGTGCCAGCAGTGAAGACAGGGGCAATCAGCCCCAGCATTTT
TRBD1,TRBJ2-4,TRBV7-2,few,CASSREWGSAGQVENIQYF,TGTGCCAGCAGTCGGGAATGGGGGTCGGCGGGACAGGTAGAAAACATTCAGTACTTC
-,TRBJ2-2,TRBV18,-,CASSLSSGQSTGELFF,TGTGCCAGCTCACTTTCCTCCGGACAGTCCACCGGGGAGCTGTTTTTT
-,TRBJ1-2,TRBV3-1/TRBV3-2,-,CASSQAAGGGAGYTF,TGTGCCAGCAGCCAAGCTGCGGGAGGGGGGGCCGGCTACACCTTC
TRBD1,TRBJ1-6,TRBV6-4,-,CASSDWGGDRGCNSPLHF,TGTGCCAGCAGTGATTGGGGGGGGGACAGGGGCTGTAATTCACCCCTCCACTTT
-,TRBJ1-4,TRBV7-8,-,CASSLHGGGVANEKLFF,TGTGCCAGCAGCCTGCACGGGGGGGGAGTGGCTAATGAAAAACTGTTTTTT
TRBD1,TRBJ2-2,TRBV6-2/TRBV6-3,-,CASSKGPGQGAGSSTGELFF,TGTGCCAGCAGTAAGGGACCGGGACAGGGGGCGGGATCGTCCACCGGGGAGCTGTTTTTT
-,TRBJ2-1,TRBV28,-,CASSFLQGTYNEQFF,TGTGCCAGCAGTTTTTTGCAGGGGACCTACAATGAGCAGTTCTTC
TRBD1,TRBJ2-7,TRBV4-3,once,CASSRVAGTGADEQYF,TGCGCCAGCAGCCGGGTTGCTGGGACAGGGGCCGACGAGCAGTACTTC
TRBD1,TRBJ1-6,TRBV28,once,CASSLWQGAGNSPLHF,TGTGCCAGCAGTTTATGGCAGGGGGCAGGTAATTCACCCCTCCACTTT
-,TRBJ1-1,TRBV2,-,CASTPPTAEAFF,TGTGCCAGCACCCCCCCGACAGCTGAAGCTTTCTTT
-,TRBJ2-5,TRBV30,-,CACARGGRETQYF,TGTGCCTGTGCAAGGGGGGGACGAGAGACCCAGTACTTC
TRBD1,TRBJ2-5,TRBV7-9,-,CASSRQGFVETQYF,TGTGCCAGCAGCCGACAGGGTTTTGTGGAGACCCAGTACTTC
-,TRBJ1-2,TRBV5-1,-,CASSSAGFGGYTF,TGCGCCAGCAGCTCCGCAGGGTTTGGTGGCTACACCTTC
TRBD1,TRBJ1-2,TRBV19,-,CASSSPGTGVNYGYTF,TGTGCCAGTAGCAGTCCGGGGACAGGGGTAAACTATGGCTACACCTTC
TRBD1,TRBJ1-5,TRBV28,-,CASSVPGGNNQPQHF,TGTGCCAGCAGTGTCCCAGGGGGAAACAATCAGCCCCAGCATTTT
-,TRBJ2-4,TRBV27,-,CASSPRGAGALAKNIQYF,TGTGCCAGCAGCCCACGTGGGGCGGGGGCTTTAGCCAAAAACATTCAGTACTTC
TRBD1,TRBJ2-7,TRBV7-8,few,CASSLDQDRGFYEQYF,TGTGCCAGCAGCTTAGATCAGGACAGGGGGTTCTACGAGCAGTACTTC
TRBD1,TRBJ1-4,TRBV3-1/TRBV3-2,-,CASSHTGQRNEKLFF,TGTGCCAGCAGCCATACGGGACAGCGTAATGAAAAACTGTTTTTT
-,TRBJ1-2,TRBV14,once,CASSQVGVGQFNYGYTF,TGTGCCAGCAGCCAAGTGGGAGTCGGACAGTTTAACTATGGCTACACCTTC
-,TRBJ2-2,TRBV4-1,-,CASSQIRSNTGELFF,TGCGCCAGCAGCCAAATCAGGTCCAACACCGGGGAGCTGTTTTTT
-,TRBJ2-1,TRBV5-1,once,CASSPEDSSSRNEQFF,TGCGCCAGCAGCCCTGAGGACAGCTCCTCGAGAAATGAGCAGTTCTTC
TRBD2,TRBJ2-7,TRBV14,-,CASSQDRSSGRWAEQYF,TGTGCCAGCAGCCAAGATAGGAGTAGCGGGAGGTGGGCCGAGCAGTACTTC
TRBD1,TRBJ1-1,TRBV12-3/TRBV12-4,-,CASGQGGNTEAFF,TGTGCCAGCGGACAGGGGGGGAACACTGAAGCTTTCTTT
TRBD1,TRBJ1-2,TRBV6-1,-,CASSESPRKGAVDYGYTF,TGTGCCAGCAGTGAATCCCCTCGGAAGGGGGCAGTCGACTATGGCTACACCTTC
-,TRBJ1-4,TRBV25-1,-,CASTAGVMGWGEKLFF,TGTGCCAGCACCGCGGGGGTGATGGGTTGGGGTGAAAAACTGTTTTTT
-,TRBJ2-1,TRBV5-6,-,CASSLAGARDGDSNEQFF,TGTGCCAGCAGCTTGGCAGGGGCTAGGGATGGAGACTCCAATGAGCAGTTCTTC
TRBD2,TRBJ2-1,TRBV5-1,-,CASSPGTSGGTKPNEQFF,TGCGCCAGCAGCCCAGGGACTAGCGGGGGGACCAAACCGAATGAGCAGTTCTTC
-,TRBJ1-1,TRBV11-3,-,CASSLGRAEKTEGTEAFF,TGTGCCAGCAGCTTAGGTCGGGCAGAGAAGACCGAGGGCACTGAAGCTTTCTTT
TRBD1,TRBJ2-5,TRBV30,-,CAWSKTGGIETQYF,TGTGCCTGGAGTAAGACAGGGGGAATAGAGACCCAGTACTTC
-,TRBJ1-1,TRBV5-1,-,CASSLAGGGRTEAFF,TGCGCCAGCAGCTTGGCCGGTGGAGGGCGCACTGAAGCTTTCTTT
TRBD1,TRBJ2-2,TRBV9,once,CASSEGTGGFTGELFF,TGTGCCAGCAGCGAGGGGACAGGGGGGTTCACCGGGGAGCTGTTTTTT
TRBD2,TRBJ2-1,TRBV19,-,CASSGRLAGLYNEQFF,TGTGCCAGTAGTGGGCGACTAGCGGGACTCTACAATGAGCAGTTCTTC
TRBD1,TRBJ2-3,TRBV19,-,CASSIPGQPDTQYF,TGTGCCAGTAGTATACCGGGACAGCCAGATACGCAGTATTTT
-,TRBJ2-1,TRBV12-1,-,CASPRRVATDEQFF,TGTGCCAGCCCTAGGAGGGTAGCGACGGATGAGCAGTTCTTC
-,TRBJ1-3,TRBV27,-,CASSRTDLNTIYF,TGTGCCAGCAGTCGGACAGACTTAAACACCATATATTTT
TRBD2,TRBJ2-1,TRBV2,-,CASSDLAGGYYNEQFF,TGTGCCAGCAGTGATTTAGCGGGGGGATACTACAATGAGCAGTTCTTC
-,TRBJ2-5,TRBV5-1,once,CASSFGGQQETQYF,TGCGCCAGCAGCTTCGGGGGGCAGCAAGAGACCCAGTACTTC
TRBD1,TRBJ1-1,TRBV28,-,CASSLVGLQGVGTEAFF,TGTGCCAGCAGTCTGGTGGGCTTACAGGGGGTCGGGACTGAAGCTTTCTTT
-,TRBJ2-2,TRBV11-3,once,CASSPTGTGELFF,TGTGCCAGCAGCCCGACAGGTACCGGGGAGCTGTTTTTT
-,TRBJ2-1,TRBV27,-,CASGAGSSYNEQFF,TGTGCCAGCGGGGCGGGGAGCTCCTACAATGAGCAGTTCTTC
TRBD1,TRBJ1-2,TRBV7-9,-,CASSSGTVDGYTF,TGTGCCAGCAGCTCTGGGACAGTAGATGGCTACACCTTC
-,TRBJ1-6,TRBV6-6,-,CASSYLRLTGNSPLHF,TGTGCCAGCAGTTACCTTAGGCTTACGGGTAATTCACCCCTCCACTTT
-,TRBJ1-1,TRBV4-1,few,CASSQPDRLVTEAFF,TGCGCCAGCAGCCAACCGGACAGACTGGTCACTGAAGCTTTCTTT